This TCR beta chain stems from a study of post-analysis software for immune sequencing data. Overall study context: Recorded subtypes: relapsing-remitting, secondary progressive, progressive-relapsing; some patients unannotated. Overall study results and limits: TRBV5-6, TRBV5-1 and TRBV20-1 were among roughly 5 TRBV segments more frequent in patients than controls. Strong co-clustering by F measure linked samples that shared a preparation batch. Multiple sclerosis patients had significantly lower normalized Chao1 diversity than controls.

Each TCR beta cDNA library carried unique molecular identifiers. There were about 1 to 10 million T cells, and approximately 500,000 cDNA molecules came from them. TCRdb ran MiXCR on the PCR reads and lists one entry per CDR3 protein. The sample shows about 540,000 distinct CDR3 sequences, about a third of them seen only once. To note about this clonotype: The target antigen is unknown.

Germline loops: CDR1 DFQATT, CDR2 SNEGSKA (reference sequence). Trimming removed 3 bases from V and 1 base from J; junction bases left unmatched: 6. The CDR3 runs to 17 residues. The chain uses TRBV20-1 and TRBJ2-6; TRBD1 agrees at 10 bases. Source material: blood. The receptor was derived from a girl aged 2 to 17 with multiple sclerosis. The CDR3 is CSASPRDRGSGANVLTF. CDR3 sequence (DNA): TGCAGTGCTAGTCCGCGGGACAGGGGATCTGGGGCCAACGTCCTGACTTTC.